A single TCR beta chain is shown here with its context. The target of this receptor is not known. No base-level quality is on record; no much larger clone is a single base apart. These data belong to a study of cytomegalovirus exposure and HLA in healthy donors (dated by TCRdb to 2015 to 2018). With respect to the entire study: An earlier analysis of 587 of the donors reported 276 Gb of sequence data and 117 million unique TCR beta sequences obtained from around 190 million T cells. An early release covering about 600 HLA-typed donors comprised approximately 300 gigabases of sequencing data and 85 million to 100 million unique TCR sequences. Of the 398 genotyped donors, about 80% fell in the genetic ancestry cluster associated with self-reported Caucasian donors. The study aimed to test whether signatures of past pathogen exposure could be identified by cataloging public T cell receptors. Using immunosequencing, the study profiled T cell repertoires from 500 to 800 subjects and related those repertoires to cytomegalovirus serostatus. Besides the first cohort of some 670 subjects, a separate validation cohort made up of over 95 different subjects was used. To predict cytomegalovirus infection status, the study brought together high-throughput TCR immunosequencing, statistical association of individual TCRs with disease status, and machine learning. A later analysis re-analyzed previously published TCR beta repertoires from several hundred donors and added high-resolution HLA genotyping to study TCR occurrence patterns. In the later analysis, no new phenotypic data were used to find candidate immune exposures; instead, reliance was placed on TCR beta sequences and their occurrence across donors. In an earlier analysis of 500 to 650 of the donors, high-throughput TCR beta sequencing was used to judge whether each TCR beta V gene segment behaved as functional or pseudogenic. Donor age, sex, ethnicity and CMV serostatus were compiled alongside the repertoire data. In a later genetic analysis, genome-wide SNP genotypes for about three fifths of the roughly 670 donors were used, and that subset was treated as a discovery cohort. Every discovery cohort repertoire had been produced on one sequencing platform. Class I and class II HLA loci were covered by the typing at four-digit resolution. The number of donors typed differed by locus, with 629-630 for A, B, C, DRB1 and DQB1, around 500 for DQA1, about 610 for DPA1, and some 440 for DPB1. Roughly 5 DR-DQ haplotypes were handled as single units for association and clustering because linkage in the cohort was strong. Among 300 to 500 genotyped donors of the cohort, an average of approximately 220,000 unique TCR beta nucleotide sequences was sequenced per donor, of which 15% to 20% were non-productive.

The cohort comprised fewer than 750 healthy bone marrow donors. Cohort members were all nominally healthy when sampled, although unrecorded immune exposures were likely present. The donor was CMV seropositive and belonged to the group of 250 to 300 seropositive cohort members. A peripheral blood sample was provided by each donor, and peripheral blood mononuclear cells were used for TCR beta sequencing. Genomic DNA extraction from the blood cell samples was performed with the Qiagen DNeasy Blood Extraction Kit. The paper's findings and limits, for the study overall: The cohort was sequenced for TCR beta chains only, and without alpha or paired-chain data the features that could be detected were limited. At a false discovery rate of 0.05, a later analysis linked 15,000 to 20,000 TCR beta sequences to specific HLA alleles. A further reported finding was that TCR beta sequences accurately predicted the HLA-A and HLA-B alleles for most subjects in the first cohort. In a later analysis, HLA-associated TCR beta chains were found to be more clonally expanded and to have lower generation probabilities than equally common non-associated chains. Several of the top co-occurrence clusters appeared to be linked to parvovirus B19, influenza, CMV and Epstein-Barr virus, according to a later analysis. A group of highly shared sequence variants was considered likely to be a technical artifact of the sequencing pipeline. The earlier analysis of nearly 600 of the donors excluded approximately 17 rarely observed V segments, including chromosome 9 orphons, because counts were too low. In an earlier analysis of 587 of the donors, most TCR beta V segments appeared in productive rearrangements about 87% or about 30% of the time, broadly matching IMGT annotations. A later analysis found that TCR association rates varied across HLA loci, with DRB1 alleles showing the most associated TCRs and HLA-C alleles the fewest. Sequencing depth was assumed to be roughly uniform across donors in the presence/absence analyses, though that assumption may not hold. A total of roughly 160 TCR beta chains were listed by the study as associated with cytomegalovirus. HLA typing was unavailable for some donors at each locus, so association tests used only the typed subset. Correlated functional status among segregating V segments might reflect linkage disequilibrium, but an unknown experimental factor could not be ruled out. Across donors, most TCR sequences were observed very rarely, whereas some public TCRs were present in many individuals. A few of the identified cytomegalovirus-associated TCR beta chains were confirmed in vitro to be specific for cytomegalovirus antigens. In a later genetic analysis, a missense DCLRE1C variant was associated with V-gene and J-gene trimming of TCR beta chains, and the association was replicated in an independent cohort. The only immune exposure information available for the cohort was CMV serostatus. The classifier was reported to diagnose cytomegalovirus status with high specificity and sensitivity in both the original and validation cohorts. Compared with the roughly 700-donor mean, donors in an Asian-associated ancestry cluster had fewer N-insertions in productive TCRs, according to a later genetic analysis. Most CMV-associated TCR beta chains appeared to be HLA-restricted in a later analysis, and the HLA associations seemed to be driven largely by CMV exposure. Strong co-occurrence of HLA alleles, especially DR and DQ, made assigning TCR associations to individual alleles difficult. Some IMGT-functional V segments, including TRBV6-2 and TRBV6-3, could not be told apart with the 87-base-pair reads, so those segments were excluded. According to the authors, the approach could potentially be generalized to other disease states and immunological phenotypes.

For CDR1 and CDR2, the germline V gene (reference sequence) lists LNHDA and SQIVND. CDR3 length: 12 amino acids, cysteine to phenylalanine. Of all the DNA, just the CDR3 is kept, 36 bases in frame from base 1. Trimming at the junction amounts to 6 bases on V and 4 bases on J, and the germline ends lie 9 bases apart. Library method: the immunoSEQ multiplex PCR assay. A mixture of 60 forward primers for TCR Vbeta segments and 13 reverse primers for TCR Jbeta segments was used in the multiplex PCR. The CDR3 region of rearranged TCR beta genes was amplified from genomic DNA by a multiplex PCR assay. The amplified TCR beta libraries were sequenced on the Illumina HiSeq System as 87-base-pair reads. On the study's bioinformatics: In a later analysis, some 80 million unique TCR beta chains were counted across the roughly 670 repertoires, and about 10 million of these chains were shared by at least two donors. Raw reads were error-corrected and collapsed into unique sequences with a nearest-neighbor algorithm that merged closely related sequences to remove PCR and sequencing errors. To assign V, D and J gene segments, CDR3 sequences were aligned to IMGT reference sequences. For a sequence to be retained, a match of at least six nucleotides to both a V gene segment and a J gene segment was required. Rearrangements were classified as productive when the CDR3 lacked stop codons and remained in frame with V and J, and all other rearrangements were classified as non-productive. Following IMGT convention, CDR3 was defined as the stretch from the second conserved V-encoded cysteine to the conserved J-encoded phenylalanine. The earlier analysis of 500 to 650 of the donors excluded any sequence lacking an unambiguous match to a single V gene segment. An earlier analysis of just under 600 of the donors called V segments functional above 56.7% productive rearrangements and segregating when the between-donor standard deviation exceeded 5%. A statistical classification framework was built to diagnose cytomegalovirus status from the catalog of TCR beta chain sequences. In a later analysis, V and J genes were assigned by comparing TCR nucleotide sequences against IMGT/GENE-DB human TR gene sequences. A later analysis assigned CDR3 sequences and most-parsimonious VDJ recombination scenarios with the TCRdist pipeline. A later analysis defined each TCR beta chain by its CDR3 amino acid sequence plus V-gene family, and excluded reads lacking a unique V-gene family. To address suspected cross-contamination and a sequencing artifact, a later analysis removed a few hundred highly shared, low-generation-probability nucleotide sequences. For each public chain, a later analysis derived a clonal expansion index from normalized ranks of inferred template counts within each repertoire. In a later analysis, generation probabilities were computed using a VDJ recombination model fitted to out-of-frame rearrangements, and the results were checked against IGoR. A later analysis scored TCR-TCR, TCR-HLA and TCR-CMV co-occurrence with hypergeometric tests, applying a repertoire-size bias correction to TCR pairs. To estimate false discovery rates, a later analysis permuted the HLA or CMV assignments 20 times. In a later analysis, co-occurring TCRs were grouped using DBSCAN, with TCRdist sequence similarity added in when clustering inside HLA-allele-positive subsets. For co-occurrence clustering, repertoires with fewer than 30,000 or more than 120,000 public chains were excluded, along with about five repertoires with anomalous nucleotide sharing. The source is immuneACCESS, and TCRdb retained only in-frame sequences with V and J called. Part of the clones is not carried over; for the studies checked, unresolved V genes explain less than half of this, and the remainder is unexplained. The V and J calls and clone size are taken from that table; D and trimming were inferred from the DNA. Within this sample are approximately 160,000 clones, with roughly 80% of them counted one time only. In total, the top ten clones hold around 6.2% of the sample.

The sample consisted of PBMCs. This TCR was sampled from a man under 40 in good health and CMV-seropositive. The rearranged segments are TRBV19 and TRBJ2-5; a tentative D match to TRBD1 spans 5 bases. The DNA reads TGTGCCAGTAGACAGGTAGGAGAGACCCAGTACTTC. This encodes CASRQVGETQYF.